Listed here is a single T cell receptor (beta chain). The antigen is undetermined. A read error may account for a junction end that differs from germline. This specimen comes from a study of cytomegalovirus exposure and HLA in healthy donors. Assay used: immunoSEQ multiplex PCR; TCRdb lists only in-frame clones, some missing. The sample lists almost 200,000 clones; around 80% were seen once. CDR3 length equals 15 residues. Germline V lookup: CDR1 SGHDT, CDR2 YYEEEE. Study-level points and caveats: Through in vitro validation, three CMV-associated chains were shown to be specific for CMV antigens.

This sequence was found in a woman aged 25 to 45 in good health and CMV-seronegative. The sample was PBMCs. This rearrangement joins TRBV5-6 to TRBJ2-7; 14 bases map to TRBD2. CDR3 in DNA: TGTGCCAGCACCTTGACTAGCGGGGGGGCCTACGAGCAGTACTTC. Its translation is CASTLTSGGAYEQYF.